This T cell receptor (beta chain) emerged from a study of beta chain features in type 1 diabetes. Averaging roughly 120 mL, one heparinised blood draw came from each individual donor. Trimming removed 4 bases from V and 5 bases from J, with 14 bases in between. The CDR3 covers 13 residues. CDR1 is GTSNPN, CDR2 SVGIG, per germline (reference sequence). General study points: Unsettled here was the matter of whether HLA type influences TCRB rearrangement. Moderate but significant shortening of TCRB CDR3s was recorded in all four CD4+ subsets from Type 1 diabetes patients. Insertions at VDJ junctions were less frequent in type 1 diabetes patients. These patients also deleted more nucleotides at the same junctions.

This clone has a handful of counts. The antigen remains undetermined. Expressed TCRB transcripts were sequenced, since all the RNA that had been isolated was reverse transcribed. Produced via immunoSEQ multiplex PCR; TCRdb's table is partial and in-frame only. The sample holds approximately 160,000 clones; approximately 10% are singletons and the top ten take approximately 0.46%. The chain recombines TRBV30 with TRBJ2-5; tentatively, D is TRBD2 (6 bases). The TCR comes from a man aged 25 to 40 with type 1 diabetes. Sequencing input: central memory CD4+ T cells from blood. In DNA, the CDR3 is TGTGCCTGGACCAGGCGGGGAGGCGAGACCCAGTACTTC. As protein: CAWTRRGGETQYF.